These 7 T cell receptor beta chains were all obtained from the same sample, sequenced in a study of cytomegalovirus exposure and HLA in healthy donors. Primers: 60 Vbeta forward and 13 Jbeta reverse. Assay used: immunoSEQ multiplex PCR; TCRdb lists only in-frame clones, some missing. The sample holds 90,000 to 120,000 clones; about 75% are singletons and the top ten take around 4.8%. Sequenced: PBMCs. Receptor source: a woman aged 18-35 years in good health and CMV-seropositive.

This clone came up a few times. The genes are TRBV5-1 and TRBJ2-3, with 7 positions matching TRBD2. J gave up 5 bases and V 0 bases, and 6 bases lay outside the gene matches. The CDR3 runs 15 residues. From germline, CDR1 is SGHRS and CDR2 YFSETQ. CDR3 region: CASSLDGGERDTQYF. DNA of the CDR3: TGCGCCAGCAGCTTGGATGGGGGGGAGAGAGATACGCAGTATTTT. The entire variable domain, with the rest obtained from reference TRBV5-1 and TRBJ2-3, is as follows: KAGVTQTPRYLIKTRGQQVTLSCSPISGHRSVSWYQQTPGQGLQFLFEYFSETQRNKGNFPGRFSGRQFSNSRSEMNVSTLELGDSALYLCASSLDGGERDTQYFGPGTRLTVL.

The chain uses TRBV10-3 and TRBJ2-7; 9 bases match TRBD2. The CDR3 is made up of 15 amino acids. J gave up 6 bases and V 2 bases, and 8 bases lay outside the gene matches. In germline, CDR1 is ENHRY, CDR2 SYGVKD. CDR3 region: CAISEGREGTSEQYF. The CDR3 DNA is TGTGCCATCAGTGAGGGGCGGGAGGGCACCAGCGAGCAGTACTTC.

CDR3 residues: CASSFTPTSYRAIYNEQFF. CDR3 in DNA: TGTGCCAGCAGTTTCACACCCACTTCCTACAGGGCAATCTACAATGAGCAGTTCTTC. The rearrangement joins TRBV27 to TRBJ2-1; D possibly corresponds to TRBD1 (6 bases). V was shortened by 3 bases and J by 3 bases, with 24 bases between the two germline ends. The CDR3 is 19 residues long. Germline CDR1 reads MNHEY; CDR2 reads SMNVEV (reference sequence).

Points on this clone: The sample has other DNA sequences that encode this CDR3 too. This chain joins TRBV25-1 and TRBJ1-5; D is ambiguous. Germline lookup yields CDR1 MGHDK and CDR2 SYGVNS. The ends were cut back, 0 bases at V and 2 bases at J, with 14 bases in the middle. This CDR3 comprises 17 residues. CDR3: CASSEYEAGGGNQPQHF. DNA for the CDR3: TGTGCCAGCAGTGAATATGAGGCAGGCGGGGGCAATCAGCCCCAGCATTTT.

The chain links TRBV10-1 to TRBJ2-5; 10 nucleotides align to TRBD2. The CDR3 loop spans 15 amino acids. CDR1 is WNHNN, CDR2 SYGVQD, per germline (reference sequence). J lost 5 bases, V lost 6 bases, and 9 bases had no gene match. The CDR3 protein is CASRSSGSRWETQYF. Written as DNA, the CDR3 is TGCGCCAGCAGGTCTAGCGGGAGTCGGTGGGAGACCCAGTACTTC.

The genes are TRBV5-1 and TRBJ2-1; TRBD2 aligns across 11 bases. The CDR3 spans 17 residues. Per the germline V gene, CDR1 is SGHRS and CDR2 is YFSETQ. V lost 4 bases and J lost 6; bases outside the gene matches: 12. The CDR3 DNA follows: TGCGCCAGCAGCGACCCTATACTAGCGGGAGTAGCCAATGAGCAGTTCTTC. Its protein product is CASSDPILAGVANEQFF.

The chain joins TRBV7-6 to TRBJ2-7, with 8 bases that match TRBD1. V lost 1 base to trimming and J lost 0 bases; unmatched junction nucleotides: 8. This CDR3 has 17 amino acids. The V gene's germline CDR1 is SGHVS and CDR2 FNYEAQ. The CDR3 DNA follows: TGTGCCAGCAGCTTAGTCGCCGGGACAGGAAACTCCTACGAGCAGTACTTC. Translation gives CASSLVAGTGNSYEQYF.